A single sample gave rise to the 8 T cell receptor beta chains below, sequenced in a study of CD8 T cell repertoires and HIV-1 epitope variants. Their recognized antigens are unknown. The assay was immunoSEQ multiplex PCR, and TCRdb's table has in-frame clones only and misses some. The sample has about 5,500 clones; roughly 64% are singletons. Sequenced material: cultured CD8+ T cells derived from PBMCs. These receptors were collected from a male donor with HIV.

CDR3 DNA: TGTGCCAGCAGCTCAGGGGGGACACGCGCTTATAATTCACCCCTCCACTTT. Protein: CASSSGGTRAYNSPLHF. The gene calls are TRBV7-8 and TRBJ1-6; 7 positions match TRBD1. Germline values: CDR1 SGHVS, CDR2 FQNEAQ. The junction had 10 bases not matched to a gene; V was cut back by 4 bases and J by 4 bases. The CDR3 is 17 amino acids. Combining the CDR3 with reference TRBV7-8 and TRBJ1-6 gives the whole variable domain GAGVSQSPRYKVAKRGQDVALRCDPISGHVSLFWYQQALGQGPEFLTYFQNEAQLDKSGLPSDRFFAERPEGSVSTLKIQRTQQEDSAVYLCASSSGGTRAYNSPLHFGNGTRLTVT.

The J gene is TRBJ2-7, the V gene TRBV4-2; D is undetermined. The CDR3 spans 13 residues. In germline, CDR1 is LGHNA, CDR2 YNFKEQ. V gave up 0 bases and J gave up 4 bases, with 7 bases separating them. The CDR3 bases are TGTGCCAGCAGCCAAGATCAGACATACGAGCAGTACTTC. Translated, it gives CASSQDQTYEQYF.

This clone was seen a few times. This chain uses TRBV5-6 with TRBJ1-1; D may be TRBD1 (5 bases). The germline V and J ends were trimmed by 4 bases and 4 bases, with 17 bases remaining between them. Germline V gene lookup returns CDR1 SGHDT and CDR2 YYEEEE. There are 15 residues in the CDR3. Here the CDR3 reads CASSPGGGDSTEAFF. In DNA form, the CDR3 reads TGTGCCAGCAGCCCGGGGGGAGGGGACTCCACTGAAGCTTTCTTT.

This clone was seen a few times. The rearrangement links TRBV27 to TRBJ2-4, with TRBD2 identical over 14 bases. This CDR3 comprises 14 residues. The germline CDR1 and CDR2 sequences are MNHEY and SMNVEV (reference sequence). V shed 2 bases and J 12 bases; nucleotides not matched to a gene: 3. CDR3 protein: CASSLGTSGSNQYF. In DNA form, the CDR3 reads TGTGCCAGCAGTTTAGGGACTAGCGGGAGTAATCAGTACTTC.

CDR3 nucleotide sequence: TGCGCCAGCAGCCAGGGACAGGGGGCGCGTCCAAACTACGAGCAGTACTTC. This encodes CASSQGQGARPNYEQYF. The rearrangement joins TRBV4-1 to TRBJ2-7; TRBD1 aligns across 12 bases. V lost 3 bases and J lost 3; bases outside the gene matches: 9. In germline, CDR1 is MGHRA, CDR2 YSYEKL. This CDR3 comprises 17 residues.

Here the CDR3 DNA reads TGCGCCAGCAGTGATGACAGGGCCCGGGAGCTGTTTTTT. It translates to CASSDDRARELFF. The gene calls are TRBV10-2 and TRBJ2-2, with 7 bases matching TRBD1. The CDR3 length is 13 residues. Germline CDR1 and CDR2: WSHSY and SAAADI. The ends lost 3 bases at V and 9 bases at J; junction bases unmatched: 4.

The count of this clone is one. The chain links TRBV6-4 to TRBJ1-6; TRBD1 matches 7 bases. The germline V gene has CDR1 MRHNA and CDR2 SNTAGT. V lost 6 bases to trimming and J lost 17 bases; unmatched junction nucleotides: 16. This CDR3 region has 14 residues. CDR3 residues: CASSIDRADSQIHF. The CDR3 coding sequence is TGTGCCAGCAGCATAGACAGGGCCGATTCTCAGATCCACTTT.

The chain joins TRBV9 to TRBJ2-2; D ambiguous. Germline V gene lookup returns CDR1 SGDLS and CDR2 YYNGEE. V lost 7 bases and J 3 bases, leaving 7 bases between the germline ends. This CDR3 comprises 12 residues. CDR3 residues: CASGQDTGELFF. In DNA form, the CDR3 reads TGTGCCAGCGGCCAAGACACCGGGGAGCTGTTTTTT.